Listed below are T cell receptor beta chains from one sample, sequenced in a study of cytomegalovirus exposure and HLA in healthy donors. Produced via immunoSEQ multiplex PCR; TCRdb's table is partial and in-frame only. The sample lists roughly 120,000 clones, approximately 87% seen once, with 1.4% in the top ten. The sample consisted of PBMCs. All receptors derive from a woman between 25 and 40 years old in good health and CMV-seropositive. Each CDR3 is given with its conserved first and last residue. The D gene is left open where the match is weak. The size field is filled for only some rows; it gives once, few, many or a size class.

clone_size d_call j_call cdr3_length v_call cdr3_nt cdr3_aa
- TRBD1 TRBJ2-7 14 TRBV18 TGTGCCAGCTCACCCCGGACAGGACCCTACGAGCAGTACTTC CASSPRTGPYEQYF
- TRBD2 TRBJ2-2 18 TRBV7-2 TGTGCCAGCAGCTCCATAGGGCTAGCGGGGGGGCGCATCGGGGAGCTGTTTTTT CASSSIGLAGGRIGELFF
once TRBD1 TRBJ1-2 14 TRBV10-3 TGTGCCATCAGTAAAGGGGGCTACGACTATGGCTACACCTTC CAISKGGYDYGYTF
- - TRBJ2-3 16 TRBV21-1 TGTGCCAGCAGCCTCGGGACTAGCGGGGTCACAGATACGCAGTATTTT CASSLGTSGVTDTQYF
- - TRBJ2-7 15 TRBV30 TGTGCCTCCACCACCATGTGGGGCACGGTCTACGAGCAGTACTTC CASTTMWGTVYEQYF
once - TRBJ1-2 16 TRBV27 TGTGCCAGCAGTTTAGAGGAGGAACTGATTAACTATGGCTACACCTTC CASSLEEELINYGYTF
- TRBD2 TRBJ2-3 18 TRBV10-3 TGTGCCATCAGCCCGAGTCCCCTCCGAGGGACTAGTCTATTGTCGCAGTATTTT CAISPSPLRGTSLLSQYF
- TRBD2 TRBJ2-3 20 TRBV4-2 TGTGCCAGCAGCCAAGTGGGACTAGCGGGGGGGCCGGGGGTAGGAGATACGCAGTATTTT CASSQVGLAGGPGVGDTQYF
few TRBD2 TRBJ2-5 15 TRBV19 TGTGCCAGTAGTGCACTAGCGGGGAGTTTGGAGACCCAGTACTTC CASSALAGSLETQYF
- - TRBJ2-2 14 TRBV10-3 TGTGCCATCAAGCAGGGGGGGAACACCGGGGAGCTGTTTTTT CAIKQGGNTGELFF
- - TRBJ2-3 15 TRBV19 TGTGCCAGTAGTATAGGGTCAGGGGCCCCGAATACGCAGTATTTT CASSIGSGAPNTQYF
- - TRBJ1-4 15 TRBV7-9 TGTGCCAGCAGCTTAGTGGAGGGCTATAATGAAAAACTGTTTTTT CASSLVEGYNEKLFF
- TRBD1 TRBJ2-7 15 TRBV30 TGTGCCTCGGTCTTCCGGGACAGGGGGCCCTACGAGCAGTACTTC CASVFRDRGPYEQYF
- - TRBJ1-1 14 TRBV4-2 TGTGCCAGCAGCCAAGGGGGGAGGGGCACTGAAGCTTTCTTT CASSQGGRGTEAFF
- - TRBJ1-1 12 TRBV10-3 TGTGCCATCAGCGGCACAGGGATTGAAGCTTTCTTT CAISGTGIEAFF
once - TRBJ1-1 11 TRBV30 TGTGCCTGGGCTATGAACACTGAAGCTTTCTTT CAWAMNTEAFF
- TRBD1 TRBJ1-2 13 TRBV30 TGTGCCTGGAGGCCGGGACAGGCGGGGGGCTACACCTTC CAWRPGQAGGYTF
- TRBD1 TRBJ1-2 17 TRBV5-4 TGTGCCAGCAGCTCCGGTCCCGGGACAGGACTCAACTATGGCTACACCTTC CASSSGPGTGLNYGYTF
- - TRBJ2-1 14 TRBV7-6 TGTGCCAGCAGCGCACCGACAGCCCAGAATGAGCAGTTCTTC CASSAPTAQNEQFF
- TRBD2 TRBJ2-3 19 TRBV7-2 TGTGCCAGCAGCTTAGCGGAGAGAGCCGGGACTAGTAATCGGGGTACGCAGTATTTT CASSLAERAGTSNRGTQYF
- TRBD1 TRBJ2-7 13 TRBV6-1 TGTGCCAGCAGTAGACAGGGTTCCTACGAGCAGTACTTC CASSRQGSYEQYF
- - TRBJ1-4 15 TRBV7-9 TGTGCCAGCAGCTTAGGGGCGCAGGTGTTTGAAAAACTGTTTTTT CASSLGAQVFEKLFF
- TRBD1 TRBJ2-7 13 TRBV6-5 TGTGCCAGCAGTTACCACACAGGGGGCGAGCAGTACTTC CASSYHTGGEQYF
- TRBD2 TRBJ2-5 16 TRBV9 TGTGCCAGCAGCGTAGGGATAGCGGGGGTTGAGGAGACCCAGTACTTC CASSVGIAGVEETQYF
- - TRBJ2-1 16 TRBV4-2 TGTGCCAGCAGCCCCCCAGGTGCGGGGCTACAGGGGGAGCAGTTCTTC CASSPPGAGLQGEQFF
- - TRBJ1-2 12 TRBV28 TGTGCCAGCAGTTCAAGACTCTGGGGCTACACCTTC CASSSRLWGYTF
- TRBD2 TRBJ2-3 14 TRBV4-2 TGTGCCAGCTTAGCGGGGGGGCCCGCAGATACGCAGTATTTT CASLAGGPADTQYF
- - TRBJ1-2 15 TRBV7-2 TGTGCCAGCAGCTTAAGAGCAGCGGCCTACTATGGCTACACCTTC CASSLRAAAYYGYTF
once TRBD1 TRBJ1-1 15 TRBV2 TGTGCCAGCAGCACAGTAGACACAGGGGACACTGAAGCTTTCTTT CASSTVDTGDTEAFF
- - TRBJ2-3 12 TRBV29-1 TGCAGCGTTGGTCCGGGGGCAGATACGCAGTATTTT CSVGPGADTQYF
- TRBD1 TRBJ2-2 15 TRBV5-6 TGTGCCAGCAGCTTGGGACAGGGGAACACCGGGGAGCTGTTTTTT CASSLGQGNTGELFF
- TRBD1 TRBJ2-7 15 TRBV7-2 TGTGCCAGCAGCTTAGTAGCAGGGGGCTATGAGGAGCAGTACTTC CASSLVAGGYEEQYF
- - TRBJ1-5 17 TRBV5-3 TGTGCCAGAAGCTTTCCCGAGGTCAGCCCTAGCAATCAGCCCCAGCATTTT CARSFPEVSPSNQPQHF
- TRBD1 TRBJ1-2 15 TRBV4-3 TGCGCCAGCAGCCAAGAGGGACAGACGGCGTATGGCTACACCTTC CASSQEGQTAYGYTF
- TRBD1 TRBJ1-1 16 TRBV7-9 TGTGCCAGCACCTCACAGACAGGGGCGATGAACACTGAAGCTTTCTTT CASTSQTGAMNTEAFF
- TRBD2 TRBJ2-3 15 TRBV9 TGTGCCAGCAGCGTAGCGAGCGGGAGGTCAGATACGCAGTATTTT CASSVASGRSDTQYF
- - TRBJ2-5 13 TRBV5-1 TGCGCCAGCAGCTTGGGGGCACAAGAGACCCAGTACTTC CASSLGAQETQYF
- - TRBJ1-4 12 TRBV5-4 TGTGCCAGCAGCTTGGCCGGGAAGAAACTGTTTTTT CASSLAGKKLFF
- - TRBJ1-3 14 TRBV6-6 TGTGCCAGCAGTTACGGGCAGGGGGGAAACACCATATATTTT CASSYGQGGNTIYF
- TRBD2 TRBJ2-1 16 TRBV28 TGTGCCAGCAGTTTGCTGGGACTAGCGGGATCGGTGGGGCAGTTCTTC CASSLLGLAGSVGQFF
- TRBD1 TRBJ1-5 17 TRBV30 TGTGCCTGGAGTGTTGGGAAGACAGGGATCGGAAATCAGCCCCAGCATTTT CAWSVGKTGIGNQPQHF
- - TRBJ2-7 14 TRBV18 TGTGCCAGCTCCCTCAGGGACTCCTCCTACGAGCAGTACTTC CASSLRDSSYEQYF
- - TRBJ2-5 14 TRBV15 TGTGCCACCAGCAGAGGCCAACGAGGAGAGACCCAGTACTTC CATSRGQRGETQYF
- TRBD1 TRBJ1-5 16 TRBV2 TGTGCCAGCAGTGCGAGGGACAGAGCATTCAATCAGCCCCAGCATTTT CASSARDRAFNQPQHF
- - TRBJ2-7 18 TRBV11-2 TGTGCCAGCAGCCCAGTAAGCCGGGGTCCGAAACAAATCTACGAGCAGTACTTC CASSPVSRGPKQIYEQYF
- TRBD2 TRBJ2-1 15 TRBV7-6 TGTGCCAGCAGCATCGAAGCGGGAGCAGAAGGCGAGCAGTTCTTC CASSIEAGAEGEQFF
- - TRBJ2-2 13 TRBV27 TGTGCCAGCAGTTTAAAGGGGACCGGGGAGCTGTTTTTT CASSLKGTGELFF
- TRBD2 TRBJ2-1 15 TRBV5-1 TGCGCCAGCAGCTTGCTAGCGGGGGTGGAGTTTGAGCAGTTCTTC CASSLLAGVEFEQFF
- - TRBJ2-5 11 TRBV20-1 TGCAGTAACGTCCGGTCAGAGACCCAGTACTTC CSNVRSETQYF
- TRBD2 TRBJ2-1 16 TRBV7-6 TGTGCCAGCAGCGCAATTCTAGCGGGATTGGGCAATGAGCAGTTCTTC CASSAILAGLGNEQFF
- - TRBJ1-1 15 TRBV27 TGTGCCAGCAGTTTATCGAACAGGAAGGGCGCTGAAGCTTTCTTT CASSLSNRKGAEAFF
- - TRBJ2-5 15 TRBV5-1 TGCGCCAGCAGCTTGGTAGCGGAGGCGCAAGAGACCCAGTACTTC CASSLVAEAQETQYF
- - TRBJ2-7 15 TRBV4-3 TGCGCCAGCAGCCAAGAGATTAGCTCGGCCTACGAGCAGTACTTC CASSQEISSAYEQYF
- - TRBJ1-2 15 TRBV5-1 TGCGCCAGCAGCTTGGAGACCACAGCTCCCTATGGCTACACCTTC CASSLETTAPYGYTF